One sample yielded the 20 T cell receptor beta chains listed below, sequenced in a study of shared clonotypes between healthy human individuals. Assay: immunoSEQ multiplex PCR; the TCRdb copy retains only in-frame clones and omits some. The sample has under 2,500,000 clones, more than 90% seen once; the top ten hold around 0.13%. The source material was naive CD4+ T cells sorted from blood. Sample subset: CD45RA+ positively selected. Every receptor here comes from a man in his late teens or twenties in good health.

The CDR3 loop reads CAISESMGRSYEQYF. The CDR3 region has the DNA TGTGCCATCAGTGAGTCGATGGGTCGCTCCTACGAGCAGTACTTC. J is TRBJ2-7 and V is TRBV10-3, with no clear D. CDR3 length: 15 residues. From germline, CDR1 is ENHRY and CDR2 SYGVKD. V was shortened by 0 bases and J by 0 bases, with 9 bases between the two germline ends.

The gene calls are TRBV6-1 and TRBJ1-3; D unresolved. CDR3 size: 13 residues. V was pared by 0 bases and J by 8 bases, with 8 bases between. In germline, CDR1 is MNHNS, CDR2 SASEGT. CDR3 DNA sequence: TGTGCCAGCAGTGAAGCGCTAGTTGACACCATATATTTT. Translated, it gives CASSEALVDTIYF.

CDR3 sequence (DNA): TGTGCCAGCAGCCTTGACGGATCTCTCTCCTACGAGCAGTACTTC. The encoded protein is CASSLDGSLSYEQYF. The V gene is TRBV5-8, the J gene TRBJ2-7; D ambiguous. Deletions cut 4 bases from V and 0 bases from J, with 14 bases between. The CDR3 is 15 residues long. In germline, CDR1 is SGHTS, CDR2 YDEGEE.

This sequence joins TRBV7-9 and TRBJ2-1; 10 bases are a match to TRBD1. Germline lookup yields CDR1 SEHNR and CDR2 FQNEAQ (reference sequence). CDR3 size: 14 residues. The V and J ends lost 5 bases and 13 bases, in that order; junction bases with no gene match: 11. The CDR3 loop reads CASSPDRGTPIQFF. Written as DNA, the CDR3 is TGTGCCAGCAGCCCGGACAGGGGGACACCCATTCAGTTCTTC.

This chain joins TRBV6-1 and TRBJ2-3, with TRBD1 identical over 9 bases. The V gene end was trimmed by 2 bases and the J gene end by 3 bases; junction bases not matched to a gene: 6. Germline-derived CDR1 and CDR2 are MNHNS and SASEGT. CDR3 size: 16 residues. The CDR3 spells CASSETPGQGTDTQYF. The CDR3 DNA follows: TGTGCCAGCAGTGAAACACCGGGACAGGGAACAGATACGCAGTATTTT.

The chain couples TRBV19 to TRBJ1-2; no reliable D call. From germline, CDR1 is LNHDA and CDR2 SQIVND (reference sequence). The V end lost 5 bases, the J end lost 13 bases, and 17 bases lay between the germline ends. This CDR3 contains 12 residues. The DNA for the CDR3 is TGTGCCAGTAGTGGAACCCTCCGGGAAAGCACCTTC. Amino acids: CASSGTLRESTF. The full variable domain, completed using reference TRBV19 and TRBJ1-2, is DGGITQSPKYLFRKEGQNVTLSCEQNLNHDAMYWYRQDPGQGLRLIYYSQIVNDFQKGDIAEGYSVSREKKESFPLTVTSAQKNPTAFYLCASSGTLRESTFGSGTRLTVV.

CDR3 in amino acids: CASSGAGRSTEAFF. The CDR3 DNA is TGTGCCAGTAGCGGCGCAGGAAGGAGCACTGAAGCTTTCTTT. The chain links TRBV19 to TRBJ1-1, with D hard to call. The CDR3 spans 14 residues. Germline CDR1 LNHDA, CDR2 SQIVND (reference sequence). Trimming took 6 bases from V and 4 from J, leaving 15 bases between them. The complete variable domain, with remaining parts taken from reference TRBV19 and TRBJ1-1, reads DGGITQSPKYLFRKEGQNVTLSCEQNLNHDAMYWYRQDPGQGLRLIYYSQIVNDFQKGDIAEGYSVSREKKESFPLTVTSAQKNPTAFYLCASSGAGRSTEAFFGQGTRLTVV.

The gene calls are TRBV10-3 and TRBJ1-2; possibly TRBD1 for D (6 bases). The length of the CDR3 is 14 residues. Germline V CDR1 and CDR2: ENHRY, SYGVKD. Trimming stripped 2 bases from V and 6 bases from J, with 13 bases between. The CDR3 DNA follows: TGTGCCATCAGTGAGAGAACAGGGATCAATGGCTACACCTTC. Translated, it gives CAISERTGINGYTF.

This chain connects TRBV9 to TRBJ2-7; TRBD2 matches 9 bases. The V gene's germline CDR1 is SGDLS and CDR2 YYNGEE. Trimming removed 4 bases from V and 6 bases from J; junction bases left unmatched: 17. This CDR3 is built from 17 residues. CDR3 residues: CASSPRAAGGPPGEQYF. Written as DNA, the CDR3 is TGTGCCAGCAGCCCTCGGGCGGCGGGAGGGCCTCCTGGCGAGCAGTACTTC.

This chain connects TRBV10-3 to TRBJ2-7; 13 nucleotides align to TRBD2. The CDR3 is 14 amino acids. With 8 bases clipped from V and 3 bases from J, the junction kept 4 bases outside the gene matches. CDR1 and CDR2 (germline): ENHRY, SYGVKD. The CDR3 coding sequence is TGTGCCATCGCCGGGACTAGCGGGGTCTACGAGCAGTACTTC. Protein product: CAIAGTSGVYEQYF.

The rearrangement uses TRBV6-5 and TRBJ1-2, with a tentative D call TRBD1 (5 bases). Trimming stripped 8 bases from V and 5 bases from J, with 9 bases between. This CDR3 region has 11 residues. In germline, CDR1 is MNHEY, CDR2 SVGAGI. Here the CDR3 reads CASGTRYGYTF. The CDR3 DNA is TGTGCCAGCGGGACCCGTTATGGCTACACCTTC.

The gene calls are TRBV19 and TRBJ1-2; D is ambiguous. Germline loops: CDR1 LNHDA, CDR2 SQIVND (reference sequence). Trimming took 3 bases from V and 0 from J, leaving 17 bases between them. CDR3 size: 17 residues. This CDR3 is CASSIYRPVSTNYGYTF. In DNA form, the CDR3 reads TGTGCCAGTAGTATTTACCGCCCGGTTTCAACTAACTATGGCTACACCTTC. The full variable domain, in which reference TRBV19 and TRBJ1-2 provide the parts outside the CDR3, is DGGITQSPKYLFRKEGQNVTLSCEQNLNHDAMYWYRQDPGQGLRLIYYSQIVNDFQKGDIAEGYSVSREKKESFPLTVTSAQKNPTAFYLCASSIYRPVSTNYGYTFGSGTRLTVV.

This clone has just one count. The CDR3 here is CASSLKGPGNTIYF. The DNA of the CDR3 is TGTGCCAGCAGCTTAAAGGGCCCTGGAAACACCATATATTTT. V and J are TRBV5-4 and TRBJ1-3; D gene uncertain. The CDR3 totals 14 residues. Trimming took 2 bases from V and 2 from J, leaving 8 bases between them. The germline V gene encodes CDR1 SGHNT and CDR2 YYREEE (reference sequence).

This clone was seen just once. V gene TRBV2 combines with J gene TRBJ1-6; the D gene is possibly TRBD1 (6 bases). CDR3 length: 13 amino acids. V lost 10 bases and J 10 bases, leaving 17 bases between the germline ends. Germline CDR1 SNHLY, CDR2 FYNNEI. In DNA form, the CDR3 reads TGTGCCACCACGGACAGCCTCATGTCACCCCTCCACTTT. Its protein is CATTDSLMSPLHF.

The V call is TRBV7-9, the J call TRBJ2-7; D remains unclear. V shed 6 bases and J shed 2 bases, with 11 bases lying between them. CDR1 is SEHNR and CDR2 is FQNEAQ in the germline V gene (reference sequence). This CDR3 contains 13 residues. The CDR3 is CASRPDGPYEQYF. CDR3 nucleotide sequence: TGTGCCAGCAGGCCGGACGGACCCTACGAGCAGTACTTC.

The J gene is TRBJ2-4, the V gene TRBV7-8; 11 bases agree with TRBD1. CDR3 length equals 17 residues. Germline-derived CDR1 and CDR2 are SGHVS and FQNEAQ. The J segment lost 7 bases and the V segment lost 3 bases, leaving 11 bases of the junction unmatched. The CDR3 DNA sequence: TGTGCCAGCAGCTTGGCCTCTGGACAGGGGGCAAGGAACATTCAGTACTTC. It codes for CASSLASGQGARNIQYF.

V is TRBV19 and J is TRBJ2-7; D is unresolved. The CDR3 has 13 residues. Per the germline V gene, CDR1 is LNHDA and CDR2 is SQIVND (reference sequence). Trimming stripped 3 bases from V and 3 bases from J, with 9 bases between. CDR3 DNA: TGTGCCAGTAGTATGGCAAGGAACTACGAGCAGTACTTC. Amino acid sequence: CASSMARNYEQYF.

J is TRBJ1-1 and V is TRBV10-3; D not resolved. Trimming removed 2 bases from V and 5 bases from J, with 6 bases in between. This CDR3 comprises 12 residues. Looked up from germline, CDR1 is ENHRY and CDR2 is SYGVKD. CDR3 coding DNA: TGTGCCATCAGTGAGGGGATAACTGAAGCTTTCTTT. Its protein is CAISEGITEAFF.

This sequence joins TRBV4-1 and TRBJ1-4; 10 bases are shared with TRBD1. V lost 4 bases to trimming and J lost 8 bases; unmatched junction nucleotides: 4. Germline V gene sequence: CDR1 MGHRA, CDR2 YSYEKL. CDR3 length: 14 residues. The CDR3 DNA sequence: TGCGCCAGCAGCCGAGGACAGGGGGGGGAAAAACTGTTTTTT. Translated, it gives CASSRGQGGEKLFF.

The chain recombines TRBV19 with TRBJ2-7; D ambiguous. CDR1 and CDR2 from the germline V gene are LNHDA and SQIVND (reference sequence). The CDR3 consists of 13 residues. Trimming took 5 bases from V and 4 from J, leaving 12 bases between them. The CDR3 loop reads CASSLREGYEQYF. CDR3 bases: TGTGCCAGTAGTCTCCGAGAAGGATACGAGCAGTACTTC.